These 8 T cell receptor beta chains were all obtained from the same sample, sequenced in a study of blood T cell repertoires in COVID-19. Only in-frame clones appear in the TCRdb table, and some are missing; sequencing was by immunoSEQ multiplex PCR. This sample has 270,000 or so clones; about nine tenths occur once, and the top ten carry over 2.5%. Sequencing used PBMCs or T cells enriched from blood (not recorded which). These receptor sequences come from a woman between 18 and 29 years old who had recovered from COVID-19.

This clone was found a few times. The rearrangement uses TRBV19 and TRBJ1-5; weak D call: TRBD1 (6 bases). The CDR3 has 14 residues. V lost 9 bases, J lost 2 bases, and 14 bases lay in between. The V gene's germline CDR1 is LNHDA and CDR2 SQIVND (reference sequence). The CDR3 sequence is CASVDRLGNQPQHF. The DNA for the CDR3 is TGTGCCAGCGTCGACAGGTTGGGCAATCAGCCCCAGCATTTT.

This chain joins TRBV30 and TRBJ2-7, with TRBD1 matching over 8 bases. Germline V gives CDR1 GTSNPN, CDR2 SVGIG (reference sequence). V shed 0 bases, J shed 6 bases, and the junction held 1 base outside the gene matches. This CDR3 region has 12 residues. In nucleotides, the CDR3 is TGTGCCTGGAGTGTCAGGGGGCTCGAGCAGTACTTC. It translates to CAWSVRGLEQYF.

This clone has a single count. The V and J genes are TRBV27 and TRBJ1-2; 11 bases match TRBD1. CDR3 size: 15 residues. Germline CDR1 is MNHEY and CDR2 is SMNVEV (reference sequence). Trimming cost V 5 bases and J 5 bases; bases outside gene matches: 7. Here the CDR3 reads CASSDRTGGKYGYTF. In nucleotides, the CDR3 is TGTGCCAGCAGTGACCGGACAGGGGGCAAGTATGGCTACACCTTC.

The gene calls are TRBV7-9 and TRBJ1-4, with D unclear. Germline-derived CDR1 and CDR2 are SEHNR and FQNEAQ (reference sequence). CDR3 size: 13 residues. V shed 5 bases and J shed 6 bases, with 10 bases lying between them. The CDR3 DNA sequence: TGTGCCAGCAGCCTCAACAGAGATGAAAAACTGTTTTTT. It encodes CASSLNRDEKLFF.

The chain recombines TRBV5-4 with TRBJ2-1; 15 bases map to TRBD2. The CDR3 runs to 16 residues. Germline-derived CDR1 and CDR2 are SGHNT and YYREEE (reference sequence). The junction had 8 bases not matched to a gene; V was cut back by 4 bases and J by 9 bases. CDR3 sequence reads: CASSPGTSGGSGEQFF. DNA for the CDR3: TGTGCCAGCAGCCCGGGGACTAGCGGGGGGTCAGGTGAGCAGTTCTTC.

A few counts support this clone. The gene calls are TRBV7-8 and TRBJ1-3; 7 bases agree with TRBD1. Germline CDR1 reads SGHVS; CDR2 reads FQNEAQ. Unmatched junction bases numbered 3, after V lost 0 bases and J lost 4 bases. There are 15 residues in the CDR3. The DNA for the CDR3 is TGTGCCAGCAGCTTAGCGACAGGGCAAGGAAACACCATATATTTT. Amino acid sequence: CASSLATGQGNTIYF.

The V and J genes are TRBV27 and TRBJ2-5, with D perhaps matching TRBD1 (8 bases). CDR1 is MNHEY, CDR2 SMNVEV, per germline (reference sequence). This CDR3 contains 14 residues. Trimming took off 4 bases at V and 4 bases at J, with 13 bases between the two ends. Here the CDR3 reads CASSSYRGGETQYF. The CDR3 nucleotides read TGTGCCAGCAGTTCGTACAGGGGGGGAGAGACCCAGTACTTC.

This clone has a single count. The chain joins TRBV9 to TRBJ2-5; 8 nucleotides agree with TRBD1. Per germline, CDR1 SGDLS and CDR2 YYNGEE. The CDR3 contains 16 residues. The trim removed 0 bases at V and 5 bases at J, leaving 9 bases unmatched. DNA for the CDR3: TGTGCCAGCAGCGTAGGGACAGGGAATCTAGTGGAGACCCAGTACTTC. The encoded protein is CASSVGTGNLVETQYF. Variable domain in full (rest from reference TRBV9 and TRBJ2-5): DSGVTQTPKHLITATGQRVTLRCSPRSGDLSVYWYQQSLDQGLQFLIQYYNGEERAKGNILERFSAQQFPDLHSELNLSSLELGDSALYFCASSVGTGNLVETQYFGPGTRLLVL.